This TCR beta chain emerged from a study of long-term antiretroviral therapy in people with HIV. Runs used v3.0 of the immunoSEQ assay and were done at survey level. Samples were sequenced targeting about 40,000-50,000 T-cell genomes each. Only in-frame clones appear in the TCRdb table, and some are missing; sequencing was by immunoSEQ multiplex PCR. The sample yields some 22,000 clones, around 82% seen once. Samples held roughly 0.9-10 million cryopreserved PBMC before DNA extraction. As regards this clone: Its target is not known.

After removal of 4 bases from V and 11 bases from J, the junction contained 17 bases not matched to a gene. CDR1 and CDR2 (germline): MNHEY, SVGAGI. This CDR3 is built from 16 residues. Points from the study as a whole: Pre-ART expanded clones dominated the repertoire at every time point. Versus controls, repertoires in people with HIV had narrower CDR3 length ranges.

This clonotype originated in a man aged 50-60 years with HIV. This sequence joins TRBV6-5 and TRBJ2-7; TRBD1 agrees at 10 bases. Sequenced material: unsorted PBMCs, taken at the start of antiretroviral therapy. CDR3: CASSSRIRTGGSFEYF. For the CDR3, the DNA is TGTGCCAGCAGTTCCCGTATCAGGACAGGGGGGAGTTTTGAGTACTTC.